These 12 T cell receptor beta chains originate from one sample sequenced in a study of OX40 agonist ivuxolimab in advanced cancers. Clones were sequenced by immunoSEQ multiplex PCR, and TCRdb holds only the in-frame ones, with some missing. The sample yields more than 85,000 clones, more than 85% seen once. Sequences were derived from CD4+ or CD8+ T cells sorted from blood, sampled in a trial of the OX40 agonist ivuxolimab. These receptors were obtained from an adult with an advanced solid tumor such as melanoma, head and neck, liver or kidney cancer.

The genes are TRBV2 and TRBJ1-2, with D uncertain. Germline-derived CDR1 and CDR2 are SNHLY and FYNNEI. This CDR3 is built from 14 residues. The V end lost 7 bases, the J end lost 4 bases, and 16 bases lay between the germline ends. CDR3 region: CASNPPGAIYGYTF. In DNA form, the CDR3 reads TGTGCCAGCAATCCCCCAGGCGCTATCTATGGCTACACCTTC.

The rearrangement links TRBV5-1 to TRBJ2-5; 12 bases line up with TRBD2. The CDR3 is 14 residues long. Germline CDR1 SGHRS, CDR2 YFSETQ. Trimming took 5 bases from V and 5 from J; bases not matched to a gene: 4. The CDR3 loop reads CASRPSGRGETQYF. The DNA for the CDR3 is TGCGCCAGCAGGCCTAGCGGGAGGGGGGAGACCCAGTACTTC. The variable domain in full, with the rest retrieved from reference TRBV5-1 and TRBJ2-5, is KAGVTQTPRYLIKTRGQQVTLSCSPISGHRSVSWYQQTPGQGLQFLFEYFSETQRNKGNFPGRFSGRQFSNSRSEMNVSTLELGDSALYLCASRPSGRGETQYFGPGTRLLVL.

V usage is TRBV7-2 and J usage is TRBJ2-3; D is perhaps TRBD2 (5 bases). CDR1 and CDR2 (germline): SGHTA, FQGNSA. This CDR3 has 14 amino acids. Trimming cost V 3 bases and J 4 bases, with 11 bases left between them. DNA of the CDR3: TGTGCCAGCAGCTTTGGACTCCTAGCAGATACGCAGTATTTT. Protein: CASSFGLLADTQYF.

The rearrangement links TRBV28 to TRBJ1-2, with 8 bases fitting TRBD1. J was trimmed by 5 bases and V by 6 bases; bases with no gene match: 5. CDR1 MDHEN and CDR2 SYDVKM come from the germline V gene. There are 13 residues in the CDR3. CDR3 region: CASSTQGAYGYTF. CDR3 sequence (DNA): TGTGCCAGCAGCACTCAGGGGGCTTATGGCTACACCTTC.

The CDR3 loop is CASSSGIAGYEQYF. CDR3 nucleotides: TGTGCCAGCAGCTCGGGTATAGCGGGCTACGAGCAGTACTTC. The chain couples TRBV7-9 to TRBJ2-7, with 7 bases matching TRBD2. CDR3 length: 14 residues. Germline-derived CDR1 and CDR2 are SEHNR and FQNEAQ (reference sequence). Trimming took 4 bases from V and 3 from J; bases not matched to a gene: 6.

The chain combines TRBV6-5 with TRBJ2-3, with a weak D call TRBD2 (6 bases). Trimming cost V 2 bases and J 0 bases, with 12 bases left between them. The CDR3 runs to 16 residues. Germline V gives CDR1 MNHEY, CDR2 SVGAGI. The CDR3 nucleotides are TGTGCCAGCAGTTACCATGGGAGGTCTAGCACAGATACGCAGTATTTT. Protein: CASSYHGRSSTDTQYF.

The rearrangement uses TRBV6-6 and TRBJ2-7; 7 bases agree with TRBD2. CDR1 and CDR2 from the germline V gene are MNHNY and SVGAGI (reference sequence). Trimming cost V 6 bases and J 0 bases; bases outside gene matches: 5. The CDR3 spans 14 residues. The CDR3 spells CASRGGGSSYEQYF. DNA of the CDR3: TGTGCCAGCAGGGGTGGCGGGAGCTCCTACGAGCAGTACTTC.

This clone appeared once. The genes are TRBV9 and TRBJ2-1, with 7 bases fitting TRBD2. Looked up from germline, CDR1 is SGDLS and CDR2 is YYNGEE. This CDR3 contains 17 residues. With V trimmed by 0 bases and J by 0 bases, 6 bases remained unmatched. CDR3 region: CASSVGGGASSYNEQFF. As DNA, the CDR3 is TGTGCCAGCAGCGTAGGGGGAGGGGCAAGCTCCTACAATGAGCAGTTCTTC. Variable domain in full (rest from reference TRBV9 and TRBJ2-1): DSGVTQTPKHLITATGQRVTLRCSPRSGDLSVYWYQQSLDQGLQFLIQYYNGEERAKGNILERFSAQQFPDLHSELNLSSLELGDSALYFCASSVGGGASSYNEQFFGPGTRLTVL.

This clone was counted once. This chain joins TRBV10-2 and TRBJ2-3, with TRBD2 matching 11 bases. The CDR3 contains 16 residues. CDR1 WSHSY and CDR2 SAAADI come from the germline V gene. V lost 0 bases and J lost 3; bases outside the gene matches: 2. Written as DNA, the CDR3 is TGCGCCAGCAGTGAGTCACCTAGCGGGAGGACAGATACGCAGTATTTT. It codes for CASSESPSGRTDTQYF.

V is TRBV6-6 and J is TRBJ2-7, with 9 nucleotides matching TRBD1. With 3 bases clipped from V and 0 bases from J, the junction kept 3 bases outside the gene matches. The CDR3 length is 15 residues. CDR1 is MNHNY and CDR2 is SVGAGI in the germline V gene (reference sequence). CDR3 nucleotide sequence: TGTGCCAGCAGTTATACGGGACAGGGCTCCTACGAGCAGTACTTC. Protein: CASSYTGQGSYEQYF.

This clone came up once. The gene calls are TRBV28 and TRBJ2-2; possible D gene TRBD2, 6 bases. The length of the CDR3 is 13 residues. Germline V gene lookup returns CDR1 MDHEN and CDR2 SYDVKM. The germline V and J ends were trimmed by 7 bases and 4 bases, with 10 bases remaining between them. The CDR3: CASKLSGTGELFF. The CDR3 coding sequence is TGTGCCAGCAAACTTAGCGGCACCGGGGAGCTGTTTTTT.

The CDR3 spells CASRRRDRGYEQYF. The CDR3 DNA sequence: TGTGCCAGCAGGCGACGGGACAGGGGTTACGAGCAGTACTTC. The rearrangement joins TRBV6-5 to TRBJ2-7; 10 bases fit TRBD1. The germline V gene encodes CDR1 MNHEY and CDR2 SVGAGI. This CDR3 has 14 residues. V shed 6 bases, J shed 4 bases, and the junction held 6 bases outside the gene matches.